The 28 T cell receptor beta chains reported below all come from one sample, sequenced in a study of PD-1 blockade in mismatch repair-deficient tumors. Repertoires were generated with immunoSEQ multiplex PCR, while TCRdb's copy carries only in-frame clones and drops some. The repertoire consists of tens of thousands of clones, with 78% occurring once and the leading ten covering more than 2.5%. The sequencing here drew on peripheral blood, taken 4 weeks after starting pembrolizumab. The receptors here all came from an adult with mismatch repair-deficient cancer.

The rearrangement links TRBV7-3 to TRBJ1-1; D uncertain. Trimming pared 5 bases from V and 0 bases from J, leaving 7 bases between. CDR3 size: 13 residues. CDR1 SGHTA and CDR2 FQGTGA come from the germline V gene. The CDR3 spells CASSANMNTEAFF. CDR3 DNA: TGTGCCAGCAGCGCCAATATGAACACTGAAGCTTTCTTT.

This clone was counted a single time. V usage is TRBV27 and J usage is TRBJ2-7, with TRBD2 matching over 11 bases. Germline CDR1 is MNHEY and CDR2 is SMNVEV (reference sequence). CDR3 length equals 15 residues. Unmatched junction bases numbered 6, after V lost 5 bases and J lost 3 bases. CDR3 protein: CASSRVAGGLYEQYF. As DNA, the CDR3 is TGTGCCAGCAGTCGTGTAGCGGGAGGGCTCTACGAGCAGTACTTC.

The gene calls are TRBV18 and TRBJ1-1, with unresolved D. CDR3 size: 14 residues. Germline loops: CDR1 KGHSH, CDR2 LQKENI. The V and J ends lost 0 bases and 4 bases respectively, with 9 bases between them. The CDR3 loop is CASSPPSAFTEAFF. Written as DNA, the CDR3 is TGTGCCAGCTCACCACCGTCAGCTTTCACTGAAGCTTTCTTT.

The rearrangement joins TRBV4-2 to TRBJ2-7; TRBD1 matches 7 bases. Germline-derived CDR1 and CDR2 are LGHNA and YNFKEQ. Trimming took 4 bases from V and 5 from J; bases not matched to a gene: 11. The CDR3 contains 15 residues. In nucleotides, the CDR3 is TGTGCCAGCAGCCCAGTAGGGGTGACAGGGCACGAGCAGTACTTC. Translated, it gives CASSPVGVTGHEQYF.

This clone showed up just a few times. This chain connects TRBV11-3 to TRBJ2-1; TRBD2 aligns across 11 bases. Germline-derived CDR1 and CDR2 are SGHNT and YENEEA. The CDR3 extends over 16 amino acids. Germline trimming cut 3 bases from V and 3 bases from J; bases unmatched to any gene: 4. The CDR3 region has the DNA TGTGCCAGCAGCTTGGGGACTAGCGGCCGCTACAATGAGCAGTTCTTC. Protein: CASSLGTSGRYNEQFF.

V and J are TRBV5-1 and TRBJ1-1, with 9 bases aligning to TRBD1. The CDR3 extends over 14 amino acids. CDR1 SGHRS and CDR2 YFSETQ come from the germline V gene. Unmatched junction bases numbered 11, after V lost 4 bases and J lost 10 bases. The CDR3 DNA sequence: TGCGCCAGCAGCGGGGGACAGGGACTGGAGGGAGCTTTCTTT. Its protein product is CASSGGQGLEGAFF.

J is TRBJ2-3 and V is TRBV19; D remains ambiguous. V shed 8 bases and J shed 2 bases, with 17 bases lying between them. Germline values: CDR1 LNHDA, CDR2 SQIVND (reference sequence). The CDR3 has 15 amino acids. CDR3 nucleotides: TGTGCCAGTGGGAAAGGGTATTCAAACACAGATACGCAGTATTTT. The encoded protein is CASGKGYSNTDTQYF. The full variable domain, its missing parts supplied by reference TRBV19 and TRBJ2-3, is DGGITQSPKYLFRKEGQNVTLSCEQNLNHDAMYWYRQDPGQGLRLIYYSQIVNDFQKGDIAEGYSVSREKKESFPLTVTSAQKNPTAFYLCASGKGYSNTDTQYFGPGTRLTVL.

By sample fraction, this clone is large. V gene TRBV28 combines with J gene TRBJ2-2, with 9 bases matching TRBD2. Germline V gives CDR1 MDHEN, CDR2 SYDVKM. This CDR3 is built from 14 residues. The V segment lost 5 bases and the J segment 6 bases; nucleotides outside the gene matches: 4. This CDR3 is CASSRTSASGELFF. In DNA, the CDR3 is TGTGCCAGCAGTCGGACTAGCGCTTCCGGGGAGCTGTTTTTT.

The V call is TRBV7-2, the J call TRBJ1-5; D remains ambiguous. V lost 0 bases, J lost 2 bases, and 8 bases lay in between. The CDR3 has 15 residues. Germline V gene lookup returns CDR1 SGHTA and CDR2 FQGNSA. Here the CDR3 DNA reads TGTGCCAGCAGCTTAGCCCCACAGCGCAATCAGCCCCAGCATTTT. The encoded protein is CASSLAPQRNQPQHF.

The J gene is TRBJ2-4, the V gene TRBV9; D might be TRBD1 or TRBD2, each matching 6 bases. The CDR3 runs 13 residues. Germline V gene lookup returns CDR1 SGDLS and CDR2 YYNGEE. Between the trimmed V and J ends, which lost 0 bases and 6 bases, there was a span of 7 bases. DNA for the CDR3: TGTGCCAGCAGCGTAGGGGGGGCAAACATTCAGTACTTC. As protein: CASSVGGANIQYF.

This chain links TRBV7-2 with TRBJ2-1, with D tentatively TRBD2 (6 bases). Germline assignment: CDR1 SGHTA and CDR2 FQGNSA. V lost 5 bases, J lost 3 bases, and 14 bases lay in between. The CDR3 has 15 amino acids. CDR3 bases: TGTGCCAGCAGCATGACTAGGTTCTTCTACAATGAGCAGTTCTTC. Its protein product is CASSMTRFFYNEQFF.

This chain links TRBV14 with TRBJ1-3; a weak D match, TRBD1 (6 bases). V was shortened by 4 bases and J by 1 base, with 11 bases between the two germline ends. CDR3 size: 15 residues. Germline V CDR1 and CDR2: SGHDN, FVKESK. Written as DNA, the CDR3 is TGTGCCAGCAGCCGATTTCAGGGGTCTGGAAACACCATATATTTT. Translated: CASSRFQGSGNTIYF.

V and J are TRBV7-8 and TRBJ2-3; TRBD2 matches at 8 bases. Germline assignment: CDR1 SGHVS and CDR2 FQNEAQ. CDR3 size: 16 residues. The trim removed 1 base at V and 0 bases at J, leaving 3 bases unmatched. CDR3 loop: CASSLGLATSTDTQYF. CDR3 nucleotide sequence: TGTGCCAGCAGCTTAGGACTAGCGACTAGCACAGATACGCAGTATTTT.

The chain combines TRBV6-1 with TRBJ2-1; 9 bases map to TRBD2. V shed 6 bases, J shed 0 bases, and the junction held 3 bases outside the gene matches. The CDR3 has 15 residues. Per the germline V gene, CDR1 is MNHNS and CDR2 is SASEGT. CDR3 DNA sequence: TGTGCCAGCAGCAGTAGCGGGGGCTCCTACAATGAGCAGTTCTTC. It yields the protein CASSSSGGSYNEQFF.

The rearrangement joins TRBV6-5 to TRBJ2-7; TRBD2 might be the D (5 bases). The CDR3 is made up of 15 amino acids. The ends were cut back, 2 bases at V and 5 bases at J, with 16 bases in the middle. Germline CDR1 is MNHEY and CDR2 is SVGAGI. The CDR3 reads CASSYATGLIDEQYF. CDR3 coding DNA: TGTGCCAGCAGTTACGCAACCGGACTGATCGACGAGCAGTACTTC.

The genes are TRBV11-2 and TRBJ1-5; D is uncertain. The CDR3 is 15 residues long. Germline CDR1 and CDR2: SGHAT and FQNNGV. Trimming removed 2 bases at V and 0 bases at J, with 8 bases between. The CDR3 spells CASSLRGYSNQPQHF. In nucleotides, the CDR3 is TGTGCCAGCAGCTTACGGGGTTATAGCAATCAGCCCCAGCATTTT.

CDR3 residues: CASSAGTAPSTDTQYF. As DNA, the CDR3 is TGTGCCAGCAGCGCGGGGACGGCGCCTAGCACAGATACGCAGTATTTT. V gene TRBV9 combines with J gene TRBJ2-3, with D perhaps matching TRBD1 or TRBD2 (5 bases each). Germline V gives CDR1 SGDLS, CDR2 YYNGEE. Trimming took 3 bases from V and 0 from J, leaving 14 bases between them. This CDR3 contains 16 residues.

This chain connects TRBV11-3 to TRBJ1-2; unclear D gene. This CDR3 has 12 amino acids. The V gene's germline CDR1 is SGHNT and CDR2 YENEEA. V lost 3 bases, J lost 8 bases, and 10 bases lay in between. This CDR3 is CASSFGEWGYTF. CDR3 bases: TGTGCCAGCAGCTTCGGAGAGTGGGGCTACACCTTC.

This clone came up a few times. The chain carries TRBV6-6 and TRBJ2-5, with a weak D call TRBD2 (7 bases). V lost 4 bases to trimming and J lost 5 bases, with 17 bases between them. The CDR3 extends over 15 amino acids. CDR1 is MNHNY, CDR2 SVGAGI, per germline (reference sequence). In DNA, the CDR3 is TGTGCCAGCAGTTCAAACCGGGGGGCGATGGAGACCCAGTACTTC. Translation gives CASSSNRGAMETQYF.

This chain's CDR3 is CASSPEENYGYTF. The CDR3 DNA is TGTGCCAGCAGCCCAGAAGAAAACTATGGCTACACCTTC. The chain joins TRBV7-6 to TRBJ1-2; unclear D gene. CDR3 size: 13 residues. Germline CDR1 SGHVS, CDR2 FNYEAQ. Trimming removed 5 bases at V and 2 bases at J, with 9 bases between.

This sequence joins TRBV9 and TRBJ1-2, with 9 positions matching TRBD1. Per the germline V gene, CDR1 is SGDLS and CDR2 is YYNGEE. The CDR3 spans 14 residues. Germline trimming cut 3 bases from V and 5 bases from J; bases unmatched to any gene: 5. Here the CDR3 DNA reads TGTGCCAGCAGCGCTACAGGGGGCGGTTATGGCTACACCTTC. Translation: CASSATGGGYGYTF. Supplemented by reference TRBV9 and TRBJ1-2, the full variable domain reads DSGVTQTPKHLITATGQRVTLRCSPRSGDLSVYWYQQSLDQGLQFLIQYYNGEERAKGNILERFSAQQFPDLHSELNLSSLELGDSALYFCASSATGGGYGYTFGSGTRLTVV.

The rearrangement joins TRBV5-4 to TRBJ1-1; 10 bases match TRBD1. The junction had 8 bases not matched to a gene; V was cut back by 5 bases and J by 4 bases. The V gene's germline CDR1 is SGHNT and CDR2 YYREEE (reference sequence). The CDR3 consists of 15 residues. In nucleotides, the CDR3 is TGTGCCAGCAGTACCGGGACAGGGGCTGGCACTGAAGCTTTCTTT. This codes for CASSTGTGAGTEAFF. Drawing the rest from reference TRBV5-4 and TRBJ1-1, the complete variable domain is ETGVTQSPTHLIKTRGQQVTLRCSSQSGHNTVSWYQQALGQGPQFIFQYYREEENGRGNFPPRFSGLQFPNYSSELNVNALELDDSALYLCASSTGTGAGTEAFFGQGTRLTVV.

The rearrangement links TRBV14 to TRBJ2-7; 10 bases align to TRBD1. Per the germline V gene, CDR1 is SGHDN and CDR2 is FVKESK. The V gene end was trimmed by 0 bases and the J gene end by 8 bases; junction bases not matched to a gene: 4. CDR3 length: 14 amino acids. This chain's CDR3 is CASSQDGTGVQQYF. CDR3 DNA: TGTGCCAGCAGCCAAGATGGGACAGGGGTTCAGCAGTACTTC.

The chain is built from TRBV6-5 and TRBJ2-1, with D uncertain. The germline CDR1 and CDR2 sequences are MNHEY and SVGAGI. Trimming took 2 bases from V and 7 from J, leaving 3 bases between them. The length of the CDR3 is 11 residues. As DNA, the CDR3 is TGTGCCAGCAGTTACGGGAATGAGCAGTTCTTC. This gives the protein CASSYGNEQFF.

This chain links TRBV19 with TRBJ2-3, with D possibly TRBD2 on 5 matching bases. The V end was cut by 10 bases, the J end by 0 bases, with 8 bases between. The V gene's germline CDR1 is LNHDA and CDR2 SQIVND (reference sequence). CDR3 size: 12 residues. The DNA for the CDR3 is TGTGCCATTCGGACTAGCACAGATACGCAGTATTTT. It encodes CAIRTSTDTQYF.

The V and J genes are TRBV6-6 and TRBJ1-5; 11 nucleotides align to TRBD1. The CDR3 sequence is 15 residues long. The V gene's germline CDR1 is MNHNY and CDR2 SVGAGI (reference sequence). Trimming at V came to 6 bases and at J to 4 bases, leaving 5 bases not matched to a gene. The CDR3 reads CASRTGTGGNQPQHF. The CDR3 DNA follows: TGTGCCAGCAGAACCGGGACAGGGGGGAATCAGCCCCAGCATTTT.

The chain is built from TRBV29-1 and TRBJ2-2; 12 nucleotides align to TRBD2. The CDR3 sequence is 19 residues long. Per the germline V gene, CDR1 is SQVTM and CDR2 is ANQGSEA. The V gene end was trimmed by 4 bases and the J gene end by 4 bases; junction bases not matched to a gene: 16. The CDR3: CSVVWASGRAFSSTGELFF. The CDR3, as DNA: TGCAGCGTTGTTTGGGCTAGCGGGAGGGCCTTTAGTAGCACCGGGGAGCTGTTTTTT.

The V and J genes are TRBV11-2 and TRBJ2-1; 10 nucleotides match TRBD2. Germline V gene lookup returns CDR1 SGHAT and CDR2 FQNNGV. The CDR3 consists of 16 residues. V was clipped by 3 bases and J by 4 bases; unmatched bases: 6. This CDR3 reads CASSFSSGGSYNEQFF. The CDR3 bases are TGTGCCAGCAGCTTTTCTAGCGGGGGAAGTTACAATGAGCAGTTCTTC.